There are a few counts of the clone carrying this T cell receptor beta chain. After constant-region reverse-primer amplification, full-length variable regions underwent semi-nested PCR with Nested Universal Primer A. Each CDR3 protein gets one entry after TCRdb re-called the 5' RACE reads with MiXCR. Found here are about 46,000 distinct CDR3 sequences, more than 25% of them singletons; the top ten hold 2.1%. The CDR3 is 16 residues long. V shed 4 bases and J 5 bases; nucleotides not matched to a gene: 6. From germline, CDR1 is SGHTA and CDR2 FQGNSA. Purified naive CD4+ T cells were depleted of CD25+ Tregs.

The clonotype was recovered from a female donor with breast cancer. J is TRBJ2-3 and V is TRBV7-2; TRBD2 aligns across 13 bases. What was sequenced was naive CD4+ T cells sorted from blood. As to subset: naive CD4+ T cells, CD4+CD45RA+CD25-. The CDR3 nucleotides read TGTGCCAGCAGCTACAAGACTAGCGGGAGGCGAGATACGCAGTATTTT. Its protein is CASSYKTSGRRDTQYF.